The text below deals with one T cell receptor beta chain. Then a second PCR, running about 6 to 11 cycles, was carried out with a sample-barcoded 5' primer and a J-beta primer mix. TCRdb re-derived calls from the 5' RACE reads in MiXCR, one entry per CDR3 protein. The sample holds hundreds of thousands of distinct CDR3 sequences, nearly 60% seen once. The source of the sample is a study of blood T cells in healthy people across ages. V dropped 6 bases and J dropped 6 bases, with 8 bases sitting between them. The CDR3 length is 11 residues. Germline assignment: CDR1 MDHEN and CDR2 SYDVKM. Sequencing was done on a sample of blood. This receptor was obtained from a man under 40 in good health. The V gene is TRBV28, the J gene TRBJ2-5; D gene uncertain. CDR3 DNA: TGTGCCAGCAGGGGAAAGAAGACCCAGTACTTC. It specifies CASRGKKTQYF.